These T cell receptor beta chains were read from a single sample in a study of PD-1 blockade in classical Hodgkin lymphoma. Clones were read by immunoSEQ multiplex PCR, and TCRdb kept only the in-frame ones, dropping some. The sample includes 4,500 to 5,000 clones, roughly 66% seen only once; the top ten take less than 80%. This material consisted of peripheral blood mononuclear cells (PBMCs), taken before the second cycle of nivolumab. All receptors derive from a human donor with classical Hodgkin lymphoma. Both conserved end residues are part of each CDR3. D genes are given only for firm matches. Rows give clone size only sometimes, using once, few, many, or a class for an expanded clone.

TRBV7-7	few	NA	TRBJ2-7	CASAGGSSYEQYF	TGTGCCAGCGCGGGTGGGAGCTCCTACGAGCAGTACTTC
TRBV7-9	once	TRBD2	TRBJ2-7	CASSLKAGGPGEQYF	TGTGCCAGCAGCTTAAAAGCGGGAGGGCCGGGGGAGCAGTACTTC
TRBV11-1	NA	NA	TRBJ2-1	CASSFDQEAYNEQFF	TGTGCCAGCAGCTTCGATCAAGAAGCTTACAATGAGCAGTTCTTC
TRBV11-3	NA	NA	TRBJ2-1	CASSLEGSDEQFF	TGTGCCAGCAGCTTAGAGGGTAGCGATGAGCAGTTCTTC
TRBV2	NA	NA	TRBJ1-2	CASSGPNYGYTF	TGTGCCAGCAGTGGACCGAACTATGGCTACACCTTC
TRBV5-4	NA	NA	TRBJ2-7	CASSPPTGTSESYEQYF	TGTGCCAGCAGCCCCCCGACCGGGACATCGGAAAGCTACGAGCAGTACTTC
TRBV4-1	few	NA	TRBJ1-5	CASSQEGSQPQHF	TGCGCCAGCAGCCAAGAGGGCAGTCAGCCCCAGCATTTT
TRBV7-2	few	TRBD2	TRBJ2-1	CASSSRTSGGVQFF	TGTGCCAGCAGCTCCAGGACTAGCGGGGGTGTTCAGTTCTTC
TRBV9	NA	TRBD2	TRBJ2-1	CASSVLTSEYNEQFF	TGTGCCAGCAGCGTTCTGACTAGCGAGTACAATGAGCAGTTCTTC
TRBV6-1	NA	NA	TRBJ2-7	CASGVSSYEQYF	TGTGCCAGCGGGGTATCCTCCTACGAGCAGTACTTC
TRBV9	NA	NA	TRBJ1-1	CASSPMSQNTEAFF	TGTGCCAGCAGCCCAATGTCTCAGAACACTGAAGCTTTCTTT
TRBV19	medium-sized	NA	TRBJ2-7	CASSSGRTLYEQYF	TGTGCCAGTAGTTCCGGACGGACCCTCTACGAGCAGTACTTC
TRBV10-2	NA	NA	TRBJ2-1	CASSTWEAYNEQFF	TGCGCCAGCAGTACGTGGGAGGCCTACAATGAGCAGTTCTTC
TRBV29-1	NA	NA	TRBJ2-5	CSVDGGQETQYF	TGCAGCGTTGACGGGGGCCAAGAGACCCAGTACTTC
TRBV5-6	NA	NA	TRBJ1-2	CASSLRGAVYGYTF	TGTGCCAGCAGCCTGAGGGGCGCCGTCTATGGCTACACCTTC
TRBV2	few	NA	TRBJ2-7	CASTPVFHEQYF	TGTGCCAGCACCCCCGTGTTCCACGAGCAGTACTTC
TRBV5-1	NA	TRBD1	TRBJ2-1	CASSLAQGIYNEQFF	TGCGCCAGCAGCTTGGCACAGGGGATCTACAATGAGCAGTTCTTC